This T cell receptor beta chain was retrieved from a study of blood T cell repertoires in COVID-19. At the level of the study: Samples came from the United States, Italy and Spain, spanning acute and convalescent COVID-19. Nucleic acid was either cDNA or gDNA, and it came from T cells, B-cell-depleted T cells, or PBMCs.

The CDR3 is 16 residues long. V was clipped by 3 bases and J by 2 bases, with 16 bases between them. Germline V gene lookup returns CDR1 KGHDR and CDR2 SFDVKD. Sequencing was performed with immunoSEQ multiplex PCR; in TCRdb, only in-frame clones are kept and a portion is missing. This table holds 150,000 or so clones, 87% found once. This TCR derives from a woman between 50 and 59 years old with acute or convalescent COVID-19. The V gene is TRBV24-1, the J gene TRBJ2-7; maybe TRBD1 (7 bases). Sequences were obtained from peripheral blood. The CDR3 loop is CATSDPRRGLAYEQYF. The CDR3 bases are TGTGCCACCAGTGATCCCCGGAGGGGGCTAGCCTACGAGCAGTACTTC.